The rows below give T cell receptor beta chains drawn from one sample of a study of cytomegalovirus exposure and HLA in healthy donors. The protocol was immunoSEQ multiplex PCR, while the TCRdb copy is restricted to in-frame clones and leaves out a portion. The sample has 90,000 to 100,000 clones; roughly 77% are singletons. Sequences were obtained from PBMCs. All receptors derive from a man between 35 and 55 years old in good health and CMV-seronegative. CDR3s include the opening cysteine and the closing phenylalanine or tryptophan. Fields, in order: clone size, J gene, D gene, V gene, CDR3 DNA, CDR3 protein. D genes are given only for firm matches. Clone size is given for some rows only: seen once, a few or many times, or a class if the clone is expanded.

.	TRBJ1-2	TRBD1	TRBV5-4	TGTGCCAGCAGCTCAGACAGGGTGCTGCATGGCTACACCTTC	CASSSDRVLHGYTF
.	TRBJ1-1	.	TRBV6-1	TGTGCCAGCAGTGTTAGGCAGGGAAACACTGAAGCTTTCTTT	CASSVRQGNTEAFF
few	TRBJ1-5	.	TRBV28	TGTGCCAGCAGTTTACAGGGGCCGCATCAGCCCCAGCATTTT	CASSLQGPHQPQHF
once	TRBJ2-3	TRBD2	TRBV4-3	TGCGCCAGCAGCCAAGATATAGGGCTAGCGGGGGGGCCCCTAGATACGCAGTATTTT	CASSQDIGLAGGPLDTQYF
.	TRBJ1-6	.	TRBV25-1	TGTGCCAGCAGTGAAATAAAGGACAGCAGCTATAATTCACCCCTCCACTTT	CASSEIKDSSYNSPLHF
.	TRBJ1-1	.	TRBV27	TGTGCCAGCAAAGTACCGGGTTCGAAAGCTTTCTTT	CASKVPGSKAFF
.	TRBJ1-1	.	TRBV7-3	TGTGCCAGCAGTCCGGGGGGCTACACTGAAGCTTTCTTT	CASSPGGYTEAFF
.	TRBJ2-7	.	TRBV18	TGTGCCAGCTCACGAGACTCGACCTACGAGCAGTACTTC	CASSRDSTYEQYF
.	TRBJ2-6	.	TRBV30	TGTGCCTGGAGTCCTACCCCGGCCAGGGCACACTCTGGGGCCAACGTCCTGACTTTC	CAWSPTPARAHSGANVLTF
.	TRBJ2-3	TRBD2	TRBV10-3	TGTGCCATCAGCCGGGGACTAGCGGGGGAGTCAGATACGCAGTATTTT	CAISRGLAGESDTQYF
.	TRBJ2-7	TRBD1	TRBV12-5	TGTGCTAGTGGTTTGGCTACAGGGGCAAGGGGCGAGCAGTACTTC	CASGLATGARGEQYF
.	TRBJ1-1	TRBD1	TRBV29-1	TGCAGCGTTGAAGCAGGGGGGTGGACTGAAGCTTTCTTT	CSVEAGGWTEAFF
.	TRBJ2-1	.	TRBV29-1	TGCAGCGTTCCTAGCGCCCGCTCCTACAATGAGCAGTTCTTC	CSVPSARSYNEQFF
.	TRBJ2-7	.	TRBV27	TGTGCCAGCACAAAAGGGGGAAAGGCCCACGAGCAGTACTTC	CASTKGGKAHEQYF
few	TRBJ1-5	TRBD1	TRBV9	TGTGCCAGCAGCGTAGGGACAGGCCTAGATCAGCCCCAGCATTTT	CASSVGTGLDQPQHF
.	TRBJ2-7	TRBD1	TRBV11-2	TGTGCCAGCAGCAGGGGGACAGGGTCCCCCTACGAGCAGTACTTC	CASSRGTGSPYEQYF
.	TRBJ2-7	.	TRBV7-3	TGTGCCAGCAGCTTGCAGGGGCATGCGTCCTACGAGCAGTACTTC	CASSLQGHASYEQYF
.	TRBJ2-3	.	TRBV27	TGTGCCAGCACCCCAGACGGGGGTAGAACAGATACGCAGTATTTT	CASTPDGGRTDTQYF
once	TRBJ2-5	.	TRBV29-1	TGCAGCGTTGTAATGGCGGCGACCCGGACCCAGTACTTC	CSVVMAATRTQYF
.	TRBJ1-1	.	TRBV7-2	TGTGCCAGCAGCTTTTCCGGCAGGGTCTTTGAAGCTTTCTTT	CASSFSGRVFEAFF
.	TRBJ1-3	TRBD1	TRBV19	TGTGCCAGTAGTTTACAGGGGAATGGAAACACCATATATTTT	CASSLQGNGNTIYF
.	TRBJ2-5	.	TRBV7-2	TGTGCCAGCAGCTTAGACAGCCAGACCCAGTACTTC	CASSLDSQTQYF
.	TRBJ2-5	TRBD2	TRBV11-2	TGTGCCAGCAGCTTAGATTTCCTAGCGGGGGCCCAGTACTTC	CASSLDFLAGAQYF
.	TRBJ1-5	TRBD1	TRBV12-5	TGTGCTAGTGGTTTGGCGTGGGACAGGGGTAGCAATCAGCCCCAGCATTTT	CASGLAWDRGSNQPQHF
.	TRBJ2-5	.	TRBV18	TGTGCCAGCGCTGGGGCGGATTTGGAGCAGTACTTC	CASAGADLEQYF
.	TRBJ2-1	TRBD1	TRBV5-6	TGTGCCAGCAGCTTGGAAGTAGGGGGCTTCACCTACAATGAGCAGTTCTTC	CASSLEVGGFTYNEQFF
.	TRBJ2-7	TRBD2	TRBV4-2	TGTGCCAGCAGCCAAGCCGTAGCGGGCCACTACGAGCAGTACTTC	CASSQAVAGHYEQYF
.	TRBJ2-3	.	TRBV5-5	TGTGCCAGCAGATCACAGAGAGACACAGATACGCAGTATTTT	CASRSQRDTDTQYF
.	TRBJ2-7	.	TRBV19	TGTGCCAGTAGTCAGGCCCTACAGACAACCTACGAGCAGTACTTC	CASSQALQTTYEQYF
.	TRBJ1-5	.	TRBV30	TGTGCCTGGAGTGTAGGGGCAGGGGATCAGCCCCAGCATTTT	CAWSVGAGDQPQHF
.	TRBJ2-1	TRBD1	TRBV9	TGTGCCAGCAGCCCCAGAACAGGGGCCAGCTCCTACAATGAGCAGTTCTTC	CASSPRTGASSYNEQFF
.	TRBJ1-1	.	TRBV11-1	TGTGCCAGCAGTTTGACAGCGAATACTGAAGCTTTCTTT	CASSLTANTEAFF
.	TRBJ1-2	TRBD1	TRBV6-5	TGTGCCAGCAGTTACACGACAGGGAATGGCTACACCTTC	CASSYTTGNGYTF
.	TRBJ2-1	TRBD2	TRBV4-1	TGCGCCAGCAGCCAAGAGATCTCCGGGACTAGCTACAATGAGCAGTTCTTC	CASSQEISGTSYNEQFF
.	TRBJ2-5	TRBD1	TRBV5-4	TGTGCCAGCAGCCGTAGACAGGGTGGGCAAGAGACCCAGTACTTC	CASSRRQGGQETQYF
.	TRBJ1-2	TRBD1	TRBV9	TGTGCCAGCAGCGCCGGACAGGGGGACTATGGCTACACCTTC	CASSAGQGDYGYTF
.	TRBJ2-5	.	TRBV7-9	TGTGCCAGCAGCTTAAGCCAAATACAAGAGACCCAGTACTTC	CASSLSQIQETQYF
.	TRBJ2-5	.	TRBV29-1	TGCAGCGTTGGGCGAGGGGGAGTGGAGACCCAGTACTTC	CSVGRGGVETQYF
.	TRBJ2-7	.	TRBV29-1	TGCAGCGTGGTCAAGCCACCCACCGAGCAGTACTTC	CSVVKPPTEQYF
.	TRBJ2-3	TRBD1	TRBV7-9	TGTGCCAGCAGCCGGGGACAGGGGCTGAGAAATACGCAGTATTTT	CASSRGQGLRNTQYF
.	TRBJ1-2	TRBD1	TRBV18	TGTGCCAGCTCAGTAGGGACAGACTATGGCTACACCTTC	CASSVGTDYGYTF
.	TRBJ1-1	.	TRBV7-2	TGTGCCAGCAGCTTAGTTCCGGTGAACACTGAAGCTTTCTTT	CASSLVPVNTEAFF